This T cell receptor (beta chain) was captured by sequencing in a study of blood T cell repertoires in COVID-19. The assay was immunoSEQ multiplex PCR, and TCRdb's table has in-frame clones only and misses some. There are about 100,000 clones in the sample; approximately 87% occur only once, and about 15% lies in the top ten. With V trimmed by 0 bases and J by 2 bases, 1 base remained unmatched. The CDR3 covers 15 residues. Per germline, CDR1 WNHNN and CDR2 SYGVQD (reference sequence). The sequence was obtained from a man aged 50-60 years with acute or convalescent COVID-19. Material for sequencing was peripheral blood. This chain connects TRBV10-1 to TRBJ2-1; TRBD2 aligns across 7 bases. CDR3 residues: CASSESGGPYNEQFF. The CDR3 region has the DNA TGCGCCAGCAGTGAGTCGGGAGGGCCCTACAATGAGCAGTTCTTC.